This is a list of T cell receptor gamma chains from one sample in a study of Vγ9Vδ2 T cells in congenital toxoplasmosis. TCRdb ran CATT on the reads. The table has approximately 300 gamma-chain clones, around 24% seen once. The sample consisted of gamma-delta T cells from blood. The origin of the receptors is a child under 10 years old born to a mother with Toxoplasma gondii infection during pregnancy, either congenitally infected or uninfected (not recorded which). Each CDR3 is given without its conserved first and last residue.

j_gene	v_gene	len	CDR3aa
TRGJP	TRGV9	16	ALWEVHTQELGKKIKV
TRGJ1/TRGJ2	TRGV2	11	ATWDGLRYKKL
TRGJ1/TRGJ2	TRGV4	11	ATWDGSYYKKL
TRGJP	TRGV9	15	ALWEVRMELGKKIKV
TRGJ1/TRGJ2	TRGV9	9	ALWEVKKKL
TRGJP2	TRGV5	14	ATWEAIHSSDWIKT
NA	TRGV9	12	AVGRGSSGFHKV
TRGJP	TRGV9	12	ALWEVSGKKIKV
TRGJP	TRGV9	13	ALWEVQVGKKIKV
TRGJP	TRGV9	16	ALWEVHTQELDKKIKV
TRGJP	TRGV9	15	ALWEVRSELGKKIKV
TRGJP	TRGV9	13	ALWEAELGKKIKV
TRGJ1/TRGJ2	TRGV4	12	ATWDGPGYYKKL
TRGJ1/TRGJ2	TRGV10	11	AAWIANYYKKL
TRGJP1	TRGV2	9	ATWKRWFKI
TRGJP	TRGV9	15	ALWELRQELGKKIKV
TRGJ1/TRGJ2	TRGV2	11	ATWDGLYYKKL
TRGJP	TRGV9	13	ALWRQELGKKIKV
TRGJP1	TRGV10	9	AACFGWFKI
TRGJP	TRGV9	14	ALWEVLKLGKKIKV
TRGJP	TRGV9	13	ALWALELGKKIKV
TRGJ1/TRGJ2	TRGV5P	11	ATWAPNYYKKL
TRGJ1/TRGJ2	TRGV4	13	ATWDGLQNYYKKL
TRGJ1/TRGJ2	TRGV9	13	ALWEVPLNYYKKL
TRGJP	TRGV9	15	ALWEVQAELGKKIKV
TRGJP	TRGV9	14	ALWEGSELGKKIKV
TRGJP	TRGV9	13	ALWDQELGKKIKV
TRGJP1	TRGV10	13	AAWDYTETGWFKI
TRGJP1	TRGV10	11	AAWDTTGWFKI
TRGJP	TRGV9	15	ALWEITQELGKKIKV
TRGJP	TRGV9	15	ALWEAKRELGKKIKV
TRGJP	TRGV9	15	ALWEVIILLGKKIKV
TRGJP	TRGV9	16	ALWEVLLQELGKKIKV
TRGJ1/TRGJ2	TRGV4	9	ATWPLYKKL
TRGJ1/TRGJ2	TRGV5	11	ATWDRPKYKKL
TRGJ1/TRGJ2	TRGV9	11	ALWEVPYYKKL
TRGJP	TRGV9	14	ALWEIQELGKKIKV
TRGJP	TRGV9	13	ALWEQELGKKIKV
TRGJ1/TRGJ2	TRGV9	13	ALWEVPPRHLKKL
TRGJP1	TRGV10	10	AAWVTFGFKI
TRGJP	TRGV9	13	ALWEEELGKKIKV
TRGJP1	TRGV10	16	AAWDTRLDDTTGWFKI
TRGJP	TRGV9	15	ALWEVQDELGKKIKV
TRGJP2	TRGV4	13	ATWDGPRSDWIKT